Following are 7 T cell receptor beta chains from one sample sequenced in a study of graft-versus-host responses after intestinal transplantation. The repertoire was sequenced with immunoSEQ multiplex PCR; TCRdb's copy has only in-frame clones and lacks some. The sample lists some 43,000 clones, approximately 94% occurring once. The sample in question was PBMCs, obtained more than 310 days after intestinal transplant. These receptors were collected from a human patient who received an intestinal transplant, so some T cells may come from the graft donor.

The table lists this clone with a count of one. The rearrangement links TRBV14 to TRBJ2-3, with 9 bases identical to TRBD2. CDR1 is SGHDN, CDR2 FVKESK, per germline. There are 14 residues in the CDR3. Trimming took 7 bases from V and 7 from J; bases not matched to a gene: 9. In DNA form, the CDR3 reads TGTGCCAGCACGAGGGGCGGGAGGGCGAATACGCAGTATTTT. Its protein is CASTRGGRANTQYF.

This clone has only one observation. This sequence joins TRBV5-1 and TRBJ1-1; 9 bases match TRBD1. CDR1 and CDR2 (germline): SGHRS, YFSETQ. This CDR3 contains 15 residues. With V trimmed by 4 bases and J by 3 bases, 7 bases remained unmatched. In nucleotides, the CDR3 is TGCGCCAGCAGCACTGGGGGACAGGGCTACACTGAAGCTTTCTTT. This translates into CASSTGGQGYTEAFF.

This clone has only one observation. The chain is built from TRBV5-1 and TRBJ2-3, with 10 bases matching TRBD2. The junction had 12 bases not matched to a gene; V was cut back by 6 bases and J by 2 bases. This CDR3 is built from 17 residues. From germline, CDR1 is SGHRS and CDR2 YFSETQ. This CDR3 is CASKLPGLAGATDTQYF. The DNA of the CDR3 is TGCGCCAGCAAACTCCCCGGGCTAGCGGGGGCCACAGATACGCAGTATTTT.

This clone appeared a single time. The chain carries TRBV7-9 and TRBJ2-3; 13 bases agree with TRBD2. CDR1 is SEHNR and CDR2 is FQNEAQ in the germline V gene (reference sequence). V shed 5 bases and J 7 bases; nucleotides not matched to a gene: 9. The CDR3 has 16 residues. CDR3 in DNA: TGTGCCAGCAGCCCGGGACTAGCGGGGCGAGGGAATACGCAGTATTTT. Its translation: CASSPGLAGRGNTQYF.

This clone came up once. This rearrangement joins TRBV29-1 to TRBJ2-7; TRBD2 agrees at 8 bases. Trimming took 4 bases from V and 7 from J; bases not matched to a gene: 12. The CDR3 has 14 residues. CDR1 SQVTM and CDR2 ANQGSEA come from the germline V gene. The CDR3 DNA reads as TGCAGCGTTGCCAGCGGGGGAACTTGGAGGGAGCAGTACTTC. The encoded protein is CSVASGGTWREQYF.

This clone has a handful of counts. V usage is TRBV5-1 and J usage is TRBJ2-3; 9 bases map to TRBD2. V lost 4 bases and J lost 2; bases outside the gene matches: 14. In germline, CDR1 is SGHRS, CDR2 YFSETQ. This CDR3 contains 18 residues. Here the CDR3 DNA reads TGCGCCAGCAGCCTTCTTTTTTCGGGCGGGGGGGCCACAGATACGCAGTATTTT. Translated, it gives CASSLLFSGGGATDTQYF.

This sequence joins TRBV27 and TRBJ2-1, with TRBD1 matching over 10 bases. The CDR3 has 14 amino acids. Germline V gene sequence: CDR1 MNHEY, CDR2 SMNVEV (reference sequence). V shed 8 bases and J 8 bases; nucleotides not matched to a gene: 9. CDR3 in DNA: TGTGCCAGCCTCCGGGACAGGGGTGCGGATGAGCAGTTCTTC. It codes for CASLRDRGADEQFF.